This TCR beta chain stems from a study of siplizumab effects on memory and regulatory T cells. The CDR3 length is 17 residues. Per the germline V gene, CDR1 is MDHEN and CDR2 is SYDVKM. Trimming cost V 1 base and J 0 bases, with 12 bases left between them. This table comes from immunoSEQ multiplex PCR, and its TCRdb copy is limited to in-frame clones, with some not included. The table has 100,000 to 110,000 clones, less than 95% seen once; the top ten hold roughly 1.4%. The chain has TRBV28 and TRBJ1-4; D remains unclear. The material sequenced was non-Treg CD4+ T cells sorted from blood. This TCR came from a human donor in good health. CDR3 amino acids: CASSLLFFRSTNEKLFF. The CDR3 region has the DNA TGTGCCAGCAGTTTATTGTTCTTTAGGTCAACTAATGAAAAACTGTTTTTT.